The rows below give T cell receptor beta chains drawn from one sample of a study of CD4 T cells in relation to SARS-CoV-2 and coronaviruses. No antigens are known for them. Only in-frame clones appear in the TCRdb table, and some are missing; sequencing was by immunoSEQ multiplex PCR. The table includes around 34,000 clones, around four fifths detected once. The sample taken for sequencing was memory CD4+ T cells from PBMCs, cultured in vitro. These receptors originate from an adult with COVID-19. CDR3s include the opening cysteine and the closing phenylalanine or tryptophan. The order of the fields is clone size, V gene, J gene, D gene, CDR3 protein, CDR3 DNA. D genes are given only for firm matches. Clone size, where shown, is once, few, many, or a class for clones that have expanded.

once	TRBV28	TRBJ1-3	TRBD1	CASSSPTGAGNTIYF	TGTGCCAGCAGTTCCCCGACAGGGGCTGGAAACACCATATATTTT
.	TRBV20-1	TRBJ2-7	TRBD1	CSASPGQGAYEQYF	TGCAGTGCTAGTCCGGGACAGGGGGCGTACGAGCAGTACTTC
.	TRBV2	TRBJ2-3	.	CASSERRPDTQYF	TGTGCCAGCAGTGAAAGGAGGCCAGATACGCAGTATTTT
.	TRBV7-2	TRBJ1-1	TRBD1	CASSLDRAGNTEAFF	TGTGCCAGCAGCTTGGACAGGGCGGGGAACACTGAAGCTTTCTTT
.	TRBV6-4	TRBJ1-5	TRBD1	CASSAQGGQGNQPQHF	TGTGCCAGCAGTGCCCAGGGTGGACAGGGCAATCAGCCCCAGCATTTT
.	TRBV2	TRBJ2-3	TRBD1	CASTRGTGGTDTQYF	TGTGCCAGCACCCGAGGGACAGGGGGCACAGATACGCAGTATTTT
.	TRBV5-1	TRBJ2-1	TRBD2	CASSWASGDNEQFF	TGCGCCAGCAGCTGGGCTAGCGGGGACAATGAGCAGTTCTTC
.	TRBV28	TRBJ2-5	TRBD1	CASSPDRVRGETQYF	TGTGCCAGCAGCCCAGACAGGGTTCGAGGGGAGACCCAGTACTTC
.	TRBV3-1/TRBV3-2	TRBJ2-7	TRBD2	CASSQGTSGSYEQYF	TGTGCCAGCAGCCAAGGGACTAGCGGGAGTTACGAGCAGTACTTC
few	TRBV25-1	TRBJ2-2	.	CASVDRRNTGELFF	TGTGCCAGCGTCGACAGGAGGAACACCGGGGAGCTGTTTTTT
.	TRBV11-2	TRBJ2-1	TRBD1	CASRQPNTRGSLNEQFF	TGTGCCAGCAGACAACCAAACACCAGGGGGTCTTTGAATGAGCAGTTCTTC
.	TRBV5-1	TRBJ2-7	TRBD2	CASSFDSGSSYEQYF	TGCGCCAGCAGCTTCGACAGCGGGAGCTCCTACGAGCAGTACTTC
few	TRBV14	TRBJ2-1	TRBD2	CASSPRSSGWHEQFF	TGTGCCAGCAGCCCAAGGTCTAGCGGGTGGCATGAGCAGTTCTTC
.	TRBV16	TRBJ1-5	.	CASSRVGNQPQHF	TGTGCCAGCAGCCGAGTCGGGAATCAGCCCCAGCATTTT
few	TRBV3-1/TRBV3-2	TRBJ2-3	.	CASSHSGGIDTQYF	TGTGCCAGCAGCCATTCAGGAGGGATAGATACGCAGTATTTT
few	TRBV5-4	TRBJ2-3	TRBD2	CASRKTLAGTSTDTQYF	TGTGCCAGCAGAAAAACACTAGCGGGGACTAGCACAGATACGCAGTATTTT
.	TRBV6-5	TRBJ2-5	.	CASRDMSETQYF	TGTGCCAGCAGGGATATGTCCGAGACCCAGTACTTC
.	TRBV23-1	TRBJ1-3	.	CASPSAVSGNTIYF	TGCGCCAGCCCTAGTGCGGTCTCTGGAAACACCATATATTTT
.	TRBV10-3	TRBJ1-2	TRBD1	CAISGDRAYGYTF	TGTGCCATCAGCGGGGACAGGGCGTATGGCTACACCTTC
.	TRBV10-3	TRBJ2-7	TRBD2	CAISEWRTSGRKGYEQYF	TGTGCCATCAGTGAGTGGAGGACTAGCGGGAGGAAAGGCTACGAGCAGTACTTC
.	TRBV11-3	TRBJ2-7	.	CASSLYFPSKQYF	TGTGCCAGCAGCTTATATTTCCCCAGCAAGCAGTACTTC
.	TRBV29-1	TRBJ2-5	.	CSVGPANWDQTQYF	TGCAGCGTTGGTCCAGCCAACTGGGACCAGACCCAGTACTTC
few	TRBV6-5	TRBJ2-2	.	CASSIQDPGELFF	TGTGCCAGCAGTATTCAGGACCCCGGGGAGCTGTTTTTT
.	TRBV2	TRBJ1-4	TRBD1	CASKGQGSANEKLFF	TGTGCCAGCAAGGGACAGGGGTCAGCTAATGAAAAACTGTTTTTT
.	TRBV27	TRBJ2-5	.	CATFGWGHGRETQYF	TGTGCCACATTTGGGTGGGGGCACGGGCGAGAGACCCAGTACTTC